These 4 T cell receptor beta chains were sequenced from one sample in a study of T-cell memory formation after mild COVID-19 (dated by TCRdb to about 2021). The library relied on 5' RACE. The instrument given in TCRdb is Illumina NovaSeq 6000. TCRdb itself trimmed the public reads at Q25 with fastp, ran MiXCR and retained productive beta chains. Each entry merges the rows of one CDR3 protein and shows their most common DNA and genes. The sample table contains approximately 150,000 distinct CDR3 sequences; only one count was recorded for 15% to 20% of them. Around 2.4% of the sample is in the top ten clones. Sequences were obtained from PBMCs or a T cell subset sorted from them (not recorded which). Every receptor here comes from an adult woman who had mild COVID-19 (a few samples of this study predate the infection). The sample titles of this study are shuffled in the database, so cell type and time point are left out; the donor was told from shared clones.

This clonotype appeared a few times. The chain combines TRBV7-3 with TRBJ2-1; 9 bases line up with TRBD1. J gave up 4 bases and V 5 bases, and 6 bases lay outside the gene matches. Germline assignment: CDR1 SGHTA and CDR2 FQGTGA. The CDR3 covers 15 residues. The DNA of the CDR3 is TGTGCCAGCAGCAAAGACAGGGGGTTTTACAATGAGCAGTTCTTC. It encodes CASSKDRGFYNEQFF.

The chain is built from TRBV6-1 and TRBJ2-2; 7 bases agree with TRBD2. The germline V gene has CDR1 MNHNS and CDR2 SASEGT. Unmatched junction bases numbered 5, after V lost 2 bases and J lost 5 bases. This CDR3 spans 15 amino acids. The CDR3 sequence is CASSERDGGTGELFF. The CDR3 bases are TGTGCCAGCAGTGAACGGGACGGGGGGACCGGGGAGCTGTTTTTT.

The CDR3 loop reads CATSRDSDRVVAYEQYF. CDR3 nucleotides: TGTGCCACCAGCAGAGATTCGGACAGGGTAGTTGCCTACGAGCAGTACTTC. The chain employs TRBV15 and TRBJ2-7, with 8 bases fitting TRBD1. The CDR3 has 17 residues. The trim removed 0 bases at V and 2 bases at J, leaving 9 bases unmatched. Germline V CDR1 and CDR2: LNHNV, YYDKDF (reference sequence).

This clonotype was recorded at least ten times. The chain carries TRBV5-1 and TRBJ2-7; 9 bases fit TRBD2. Germline values: CDR1 SGHRS, CDR2 YFSETQ. V lost 6 bases, J lost 2 bases, and 6 bases stayed unmatched. The CDR3 consists of 14 residues. The DNA for the CDR3 is TGCGCCAGCAAACCAGCGGGGGGTGCCTACGAGCAGTACTTC. Protein sequence: CASKPAGGAYEQYF.